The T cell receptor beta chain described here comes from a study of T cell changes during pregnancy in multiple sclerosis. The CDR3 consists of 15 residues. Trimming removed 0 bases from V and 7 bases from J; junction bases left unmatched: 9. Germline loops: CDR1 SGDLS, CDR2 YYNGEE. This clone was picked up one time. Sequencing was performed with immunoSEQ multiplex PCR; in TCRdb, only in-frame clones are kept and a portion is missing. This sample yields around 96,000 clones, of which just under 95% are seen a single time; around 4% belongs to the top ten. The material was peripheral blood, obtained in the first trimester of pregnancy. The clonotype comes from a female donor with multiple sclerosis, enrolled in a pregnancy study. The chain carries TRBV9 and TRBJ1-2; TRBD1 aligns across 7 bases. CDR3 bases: TGTGCCAGCAGCGTAGGCTGGACAGGCTTGAGTGGCTACACCTTC. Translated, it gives CASSVGWTGLSGYTF.